One sample yielded the 31 T cell receptor beta chains listed below, sequenced in a study of blood T cell repertoires in COVID-19. Data came from immunoSEQ multiplex PCR; TCRdb stores just in-frame clones and leaves some out. This sample has 45,000 or so clones, with 83% found just once. The specimen sequenced was peripheral blood. The receptors stem from a man older than 75 in a cohort sampled during active COVID-19.

V and J are TRBV5-4 and TRBJ1-1; 9 bases are a match to TRBD1. In germline, CDR1 is SGHNT, CDR2 YYREEE (reference sequence). With V trimmed by 0 bases and J by 8 bases, 2 bases remained unmatched. The CDR3 totals 13 residues. The CDR3 DNA reads as TGTGCCAGCAGCTTGGGAGGGACAGGGGAAGCTTTCTTT. This sequence encodes CASSLGGTGEAFF.

The table lists this clone with a few counts. V is TRBV2 and J is TRBJ2-3; D perhaps matches TRBD1 (6 bases). Trimming took 6 bases from V and 1 from J, leaving 17 bases between them. The CDR3 runs to 16 residues. CDR1 is SNHLY and CDR2 is FYNNEI in the germline V gene. The CDR3 region is CASRATWGRRTDTQYF. The CDR3 nucleotides are TGTGCCAGCAGGGCAACCTGGGGGCGCCGCACAGATACGCAGTATTTT.

The rearrangement uses TRBV6-5 and TRBJ1-5; 7 bases agree with TRBD1. This CDR3 is built from 13 residues. CDR1 and CDR2 (germline): MNHEY, SVGAGI. V was pared by 6 bases and J by 5 bases, with 4 bases of the junction left unmatched. The CDR3 loop is CASRVQGYQPQHF. The DNA for the CDR3 is TGTGCCAGCAGGGTACAGGGGTATCAGCCCCAGCATTTT.

Concerning this clone: Within the sample, other DNA sequences also encode this same CDR3. V and J are TRBV5-1 and TRBJ1-3; 8 positions match TRBD1. Germline lookup yields CDR1 SGHRS and CDR2 YFSETQ. Trimming at V came to 4 bases and at J to 4 bases, leaving 4 bases not matched to a gene. The CDR3 covers 14 residues. The CDR3 sequence is CASSPGTGGNTIYF. The CDR3 DNA reads as TGCGCCAGCAGCCCAGGGACAGGAGGAAACACCATATATTTT.

This sequence joins TRBV4-1 and TRBJ1-4; D is uncertain. Germline assignment: CDR1 MGHRA and CDR2 YSYEKL. This CDR3 has 13 residues. V lost 2 bases and J 4 bases, leaving 5 bases between the germline ends. The CDR3 region is CASSQQINEKLFF. As DNA, the CDR3 is TGCGCCAGCAGCCAACAGATTAATGAAAAACTGTTTTTT.

The V and J genes are TRBV9 and TRBJ2-2; D is uncertain. V was clipped by 0 bases and J by 1 base, with 7 bases between them. The CDR3 length is 15 residues. CDR1 and CDR2 (germline): SGDLS, YYNGEE. This chain's CDR3 is CASSVVSGNTGELFF. CDR3 sequence (DNA): TGTGCCAGCAGCGTAGTGTCAGGGAACACCGGGGAGCTGTTTTTT. Supplemented by reference TRBV9 and TRBJ2-2, the full variable domain reads DSGVTQTPKHLITATGQRVTLRCSPRSGDLSVYWYQQSLDQGLQFLIQYYNGEERAKGNILERFSAQQFPDLHSELNLSSLELGDSALYFCASSVVSGNTGELFFGEGSRLTVL.

This clone was counted only a few times. The chain joins TRBV5-1 to TRBJ1-5; the D is unclear. Germline V gives CDR1 SGHRS, CDR2 YFSETQ. Trimming shortened V by 0 bases and J by 7 bases, and 8 bases separated the two germline ends. The CDR3 is 13 amino acids. CDR3 loop: CASSLDGNQPQHF. As DNA, the CDR3 is TGCGCCAGCAGCTTGGACGGGAACCAGCCCCAGCATTTT.

V usage is TRBV9 and J usage is TRBJ1-4; D remains ambiguous. The CDR3 is 16 residues long. Germline V gives CDR1 SGDLS, CDR2 YYNGEE. V was trimmed by 1 base and J by 0 bases, leaving 10 bases between them. This CDR3 reads CASSVSTHTTNEKLFF. The CDR3 DNA reads as TGTGCCAGCAGCGTATCGACACACACAACTAATGAAAAACTGTTTTTT.

This rearrangement joins TRBV5-6 to TRBJ2-2; tentatively, D is TRBD1 (5 bases). Trimming took off 0 bases at V and 0 bases at J, with 9 bases between the two ends. This CDR3 has 16 amino acids. Germline-derived CDR1 and CDR2 are SGHDT and YYEEEE. Here the CDR3 reads CASSLVPRANTGELFF. The CDR3 region has the DNA TGTGCCAGCAGCTTGGTGCCCAGGGCGAACACCGGGGAGCTGTTTTTT.

This chain joins TRBV18 and TRBJ2-1, with 10 bases that match TRBD1. J lost 5 bases, V lost 6 bases, and 10 bases had no gene match. CDR1 and CDR2 (germline): KGHSH, LQKENI. The CDR3 is 16 amino acids. In nucleotides, the CDR3 is TGTGCCAGCTCCGCCTCGGGACAGGGGAGCCACAATGAGCAGTTCTTC. Protein: CASSASGQGSHNEQFF. Combining the CDR3 with reference TRBV18 and TRBJ2-1 gives the whole variable domain NAGVMQNPRHLVRRRGQEARLRCSPMKGHSHVYWYRQLPEEGLKFMVYLQKENIIDESGMPKERFSAEFPKEGPSILRIQQVVRGDSAAYFCASSASGQGSHNEQFFGPGTRLTVL.

This rearrangement joins TRBV5-4 to TRBJ2-1, with 7 bases matching TRBD1. Germline trimming cut 3 bases from V and 2 bases from J; bases unmatched to any gene: 11. This CDR3 has 17 residues. CDR1 is SGHNT and CDR2 is YYREEE in the germline V gene (reference sequence). CDR3 nucleotide sequence: TGTGCCAGCAGCTCGACCCCGGACAGGACTCCCTACAATGAGCAGTTCTTC. It encodes CASSSTPDRTPYNEQFF.

This chain uses TRBV6-5 with TRBJ2-7; D is unresolved. The CDR3 runs to 13 residues. V lost 10 bases and J lost 0, with 13 bases in between. Germline CDR1 is MNHEY and CDR2 is SVGAGI. As DNA, the CDR3 is TGTGCCACCAAGGCCCGGAGCTCCTACGAGCAGTACTTC. Translated: CATKARSSYEQYF.

This rearrangement joins TRBV3-1 (or the pseudogene TRBV3-2) to TRBJ2-5; 10 bases align to TRBD2. The CDR3 loop spans 16 amino acids. Trimming removed 1 base from V and 5 bases from J; junction bases left unmatched: 7. Germline-derived CDR1 and CDR2 are LGHDT and YNNKEL (reference sequence). The CDR3 nucleotides read TGTGCCAGCAGCCAAGTGCCTAGCGGGAGTGGGGAGACCCAGTACTTC. Translation: CASSQVPSGSGETQYF.

This clone was seen only a few times. The V gene is TRBV6-5, the J gene TRBJ2-7; unclear D gene. Germline CDR1 MNHEY, CDR2 SVGAGI. This CDR3 contains 11 residues. Trimming removed 6 bases at V and 3 bases at J, with 6 bases between. The CDR3 protein is CASRYIYEQYF. The CDR3 region has the DNA TGTGCCAGCAGGTATATCTACGAGCAGTACTTC.

The chain recombines TRBV27 with TRBJ2-2; D is possibly TRBD1 (6 bases). Trimming removed 5 bases from V and 11 bases from J, with 15 bases in between. This CDR3 is built from 13 residues. Germline lookup yields CDR1 MNHEY and CDR2 SMNVEV (reference sequence). The chain's CDR3 is CASSPLDRFELFF. Here the CDR3 DNA reads TGTGCCAGCAGTCCCCTCGACAGGTTTGAGCTGTTTTTT.

This rearrangement joins TRBV11-2 to TRBJ2-7; 8 bases align to TRBD1. The V gene end was trimmed by 3 bases and the J gene end by 3 bases; junction bases not matched to a gene: 10. This CDR3 has 16 residues. Per germline, CDR1 SGHAT and CDR2 FQNNGV. The CDR3 DNA reads as TGTGCCAGCAGCTTCGTCGGACAGGGTAGCGGCTACGAGCAGTACTTC. Translating it yields CASSFVGQGSGYEQYF. Using reference TRBV11-2 and TRBJ2-7 for the parts outside the CDR3, the full variable domain is EAGVAQSPRYKIIEKRQSVAFWCNPISGHATLYWYQQILGQGPKLLIQFQNNGVVDDSQLPKDRFSAERLKGVDSTLKIQPAKLEDSAVYLCASSFVGQGSGYEQYFGPGTRLTVT.

The chain has TRBV5-4 and TRBJ1-6, with 7 bases fitting TRBD1. CDR3 length equals 14 residues. Germline-derived CDR1 and CDR2 are SGHNT and YYREEE (reference sequence). Unmatched junction bases numbered 3, after V lost 3 bases and J lost 6 bases. The CDR3 region is CASSWGDSNSPLHF. Here the CDR3 DNA reads TGTGCCAGCAGCTGGGGGGACAGTAATTCACCCCTCCACTTT.

This chain joins TRBV30 and TRBJ2-7; 11 nucleotides line up with TRBD2. This CDR3 contains 15 residues. The germline CDR1 and CDR2 sequences are GTSNPN and SVGIG (reference sequence). Trimming at V came to 5 bases and at J to 2 bases, leaving 8 bases not matched to a gene. The CDR3 loop is CAWRLSSGGAYEQYF. The CDR3 nucleotides read TGTGCCTGGCGACTTAGTAGCGGGGGGGCCTACGAGCAGTACTTC.

The chain combines TRBV5-1 with TRBJ1-1; TRBD1 aligns across 8 bases. J was trimmed by 8 bases and V by 0 bases; bases with no gene match: 6. The CDR3 loop spans 14 amino acids. In germline, CDR1 is SGHRS, CDR2 YFSETQ. The CDR3 DNA follows: TGCGCCAGCAGCTTGGGCGGACAGGGTATGGAAGCTTTCTTT. Protein product: CASSLGGQGMEAFF. Full variable domain (outside the CDR3, taken from reference TRBV5-1 and TRBJ1-1): KAGVTQTPRYLIKTRGQQVTLSCSPISGHRSVSWYQQTPGQGLQFLFEYFSETQRNKGNFPGRFSGRQFSNSRSEMNVSTLELGDSALYLCASSLGGQGMEAFFGQGTRLTVV.

J is TRBJ2-2 and V is TRBV18; D gene unclear. The germline CDR1 and CDR2 sequences are KGHSH and LQKENI. V was clipped by 8 bases and J by 4 bases, with 11 bases between them. The CDR3 consists of 13 residues. CDR3 coding DNA: TGTGCCAGCCCCGAGCGCACCACCGGGGAGCTGTTTTTT. Residues: CASPERTTGELFF.

J is TRBJ2-2 and V is TRBV4-1; a possible D gene is TRBD2 (6 bases). Per germline, CDR1 MGHRA and CDR2 YSYEKL. Between the trimmed V and J ends, which lost 0 bases and 7 bases, there was a span of 12 bases. The CDR3 is made up of 15 amino acids. CDR3 in amino acids: CASSQDPAGNGELFF. The CDR3 coding sequence is TGCGCCAGCAGCCAAGACCCAGCGGGCAACGGGGAGCTGTTTTTT.

The gene calls are TRBV10-3 and TRBJ1-5; TRBD1 matches 9 bases. Germline CDR1 ENHRY, CDR2 SYGVKD. The CDR3 length is 18 residues. The ends lost 0 bases at V and 0 bases at J; junction bases unmatched: 6. CDR3 DNA sequence: TGTGCCATCAGTGAGTCGGACAGGGGAAGACATAGCAATCAGCCCCAGCATTTT. This codes for CAISESDRGRHSNQPQHF.

The gene calls are TRBV4-3 and TRBJ2-7, with D perhaps matching TRBD1 (5 bases). Germline lookup yields CDR1 LGHNA and CDR2 YSLEER. The CDR3 contains 16 residues. Trimming stripped 0 bases from V and 2 bases from J, with 14 bases between. The CDR3 sequence is CASSQEGLVRPYEQYF. CDR3 in DNA: TGCGCCAGCAGCCAAGAGGGGCTCGTCCGTCCCTACGAGCAGTACTTC.

This clone was counted once. This rearrangement joins TRBV4-2 to TRBJ2-6; D ambiguous. The V end was cut by 4 bases, the J end by 0 bases, with 10 bases between. CDR1 and CDR2 (germline): LGHNA, YNFKEQ. The CDR3 has 16 residues. The chain's CDR3 is CASSRMGPSGANVLTF. CDR3 sequence (DNA): TGTGCCAGCAGCCGGATGGGCCCCTCTGGGGCCAACGTCCTGACTTTC.

V is TRBV21-1 and J is TRBJ1-2; the table's D gene call, TRBD1, was not cross checked with the DNA. TRBV21-1 is marked as a pseudogene. The CDR3 contains 14 residues. CDR3 bases: TGTGCCAGCAACCTTGGTGCAGGGTACTATGGCTACACCTTC. As protein: CASNLGAGYYGYTF.

The V and J genes are TRBV6-4 and TRBJ2-3, with 10 bases fitting TRBD2. The CDR3 contains 15 residues. The V gene's germline CDR1 is MRHNA and CDR2 SNTAGT. The ends lost 6 bases at V and 3 bases at J; junction bases unmatched: 6. The CDR3 spells CASRASGGGTDTQYF. DNA of the CDR3: TGTGCCAGCAGGGCCAGCGGGGGGGGTACAGATACGCAGTATTTT.

The gene calls are TRBV7-2 and TRBJ2-5, with D uncertain. V was cut by 5 bases and J by 2 bases, with 15 bases left in between. The germline CDR1 and CDR2 sequences are SGHTA and FQGNSA. The CDR3 runs to 15 residues. The DNA for the CDR3 is TGTGCCAGCAGCCTCCAAGCAGGCCTTCAAGAGACCCAGTACTTC. It yields the protein CASSLQAGLQETQYF. Filled out from reference TRBV7-2 and TRBJ2-5, the complete variable domain reads GAGVSQSPSNKVTEKGKDVELRCDPISGHTALYWYRQSLGQGLEFLIYFQGNSAPDKSGLPSDRFSAERTGGSVSTLTIQRTQQEDSAVYLCASSLQAGLQETQYFGPGTRLLVL.

The V and J genes are TRBV30 and TRBJ2-5; D uncertain. The V gene lost 2 bases and the J gene lost 3 bases, with 7 bases spanning the gap. The CDR3 consists of 12 residues. Germline values: CDR1 GTSNPN, CDR2 SVGIG (reference sequence). The CDR3 reads CAWSWAKETQYF. The CDR3 bases are TGTGCCTGGAGTTGGGCTAAAGAGACCCAGTACTTC.

The V and J genes are TRBV10-2 and TRBJ2-7; 9 bases fit TRBD2. This CDR3 has 14 amino acids. The V gene end was trimmed by 3 bases and the J gene end by 4 bases; junction bases not matched to a gene: 4. The germline V gene has CDR1 WSHSY and CDR2 SAAADI. The CDR3: CASSEPSGVYEQYF. As DNA, the CDR3 is TGCGCCAGCAGTGAACCTAGCGGGGTATACGAGCAGTACTTC.

This sequence joins TRBV19 and TRBJ2-7; 8 bases match TRBD1. The CDR3 extends over 15 amino acids. Trimming took 5 bases from V and 0 from J; bases not matched to a gene: 6. Germline V lookup: CDR1 LNHDA, CDR2 SQIVND (reference sequence). The CDR3 DNA is TGTGCCAGTAGTTCCTACAGGGGGAGCTCCTACGAGCAGTACTTC. Translated: CASSSYRGSSYEQYF.

The genes are TRBV14 and TRBJ1-6; tentatively, D is TRBD1 (5 bases). The germline V gene encodes CDR1 SGHDN and CDR2 FVKESK. The germline V and J ends were trimmed by 4 bases and 6 bases, with 16 bases remaining between them. The CDR3 covers 16 residues. For the CDR3, the DNA is TGTGCCAGCAGCCGGAACGACGTAGGGGCTAATTCACCCCTCCACTTT. It codes for CASSRNDVGANSPLHF.